This T cell receptor (beta chain) emerged from a study of regulatory T cells in long-lasting Graves disease. As for this clonotype: Its antigen is currently unknown. A read error is possible here, since a much larger clone lies one base away.

CDR3 regions were amplified by Arm-PCR using iRepertoire HTBI primers to build TCR beta libraries. TCRdb used MiXCR to reprocess the multiplex PCR reads, holding one entry per CDR3 protein. This table holds under 450,000 distinct CDR3 sequences, 20% to 30% found once. Study conclusions and caveats: It was peripheral blood alone, not thyroid tissue, that was studied. Whereas around 970 public clonotypes were shared by new patients, persistent patients shared more, at a few thousand.

The CDR3 covers 15 residues. Germline CDR1 is DFQATT and CDR2 is SNEGSKA (reference sequence). Trimming cost V 0 bases and J 0 bases, with 12 bases left between them. Time point specified: persistent/refractory GD, antithyroid drugs over 5 years with positive TRAb. Extracted PBMC RNA gave rise to the TCR library. Sample: peripheral blood mononuclear cells (PBMCs), taken when the disease was refractory, from a patient treated with antithyroid drugs. The chain uses TRBV20-1 and TRBJ2-7, with D unclear. The clonotype comes from a female donor with Graves disease. DNA of the CDR3: TGCAGTGCTAGAGATTATCTTTCGGGCTCCTACGAGCAGTACTTC. Translated, it gives CSARDYLSGSYEQYF.